This T cell receptor beta chain was found in a study of T cell responses to AZD1222 COVID-19 vaccine. Study results and limitations: Mostly white British, mostly female donors; authors suggested clonal diversity may be underestimated. Rises in breadth and depth of Spike-specific TCRs came after two AZD1222 doses.

The data were produced by immunoSEQ multiplex PCR, yet TCRdb's version contains in-frame clones alone and is incomplete. The table includes 150,000 to 200,000 clones, almost 90% detected once. The CDR3 is 15 residues long. J was trimmed by 7 bases and V by 6 bases; bases with no gene match: 11. Per germline, CDR1 MNHNY and CDR2 SVGAGI (reference sequence). With respect to this clone: The antigen is undetermined.

This receptor was taken from an adult in good health. Material: peripheral blood, obtained on day 0 of AZD1222 vaccination. The rearrangement links TRBV6-6 to TRBJ1-5; 8 bases are a match to TRBD1. The CDR3 reads CASSSPDRGFQPQHF. CDR3 bases: TGTGCCAGCAGCAGCCCCGACAGGGGCTTCCAGCCCCAGCATTTT.